A selection of T cell receptor beta chains follows, all from one sample in a study of blood T cells in healthy people across ages. In TCRdb, the 5' RACE reads were re-called with MiXCR into one record per CDR3 protein. The sample lists about 1.6 million distinct CDR3 sequences; roughly 30% were seen once. Material: blood. These receptor sequences come from a woman aged 25 to 39 in good health. CDR3s include the opening cysteine and the closing phenylalanine or tryptophan. D genes are given only for firm matches.

.	TRBV27	.	CASSFGDRTYEQYF
TRBJ2-1	TRBV28	TRBD2	CASILAGGDNEQFF
TRBJ1-3	TRBV4-1	.	CASSFRTGPDNTIYF
TRBJ1-2	TRBV12-3/TRBV12-4	TRBD1	CASSPGTGSSYGYTF
TRBJ2-1	TRBV12-3/TRBV12-4	TRBD1	CASSSRTGGLFYNEQFF
TRBJ1-4	TRBV5-1	.	CASSLEPATNERLFF
TRBJ1-5	TRBV12-3/TRBV12-4	.	CASSGTPPGNQPQHF
TRBJ2-3	TRBV5-1	TRBD1	CASSPRPETGGPSDTQYF
TRBJ2-3	TRBV9	.	CASSPRSGGTDTQYF
TRBJ1-1	TRBV5-1	.	CASISGKQVLDTEAFF
TRBJ2-5	TRBV4-1	TRBD2	CASSQDPLAGGPGETQYF
TRBJ2-5	TRBV20-1	TRBD2	CSAGSSGRAKETQYF
TRBJ2-1	TRBV6-1	TRBD2	CASSVALAGNEQFF
TRBJ2-7	TRBV30	.	CAWVQLQDSYEQYF
TRBJ2-5	TRBV12-3/TRBV12-4	TRBD2	CASSPGGSQTQYF
TRBJ2-5	TRBV28	.	CASSGREWRREGQYF
TRBJ2-7	TRBV4-1	.	CASSLIAGGKYEQYF
TRBJ1-2	TRBV20-1	TRBD1	CSATRDRDGYTF
TRBJ2-7	TRBV5-1	TRBD2	CASSFGLAGVGTYEQYF
TRBJ1-4	TRBV20-1	.	CSAKVRPRDEKLFF
TRBJ2-7	TRBV28	.	CASSGDPGVSYEQYF
TRBJ2-1	TRBV7-6	.	CASSLIVGGAGDGQFF
TRBJ2-1	TRBV29-1	TRBD2	CSVVPRLAGVSQGTDEQFF
TRBJ2-3	TRBV5-1	TRBD2	CASSAGLAVTTDTQYF
TRBJ2-3	TRBV7-6	.	CASSSEFTSTDTQYF
TRBJ2-5	TRBV20-1	.	CSARSPEETQYF
TRBJ2-1	TRBV28	TRBD2	CASSSGTSLWSEQFF
TRBJ2-7	TRBV5-4	TRBD1	CASSFPDRGDYEQYF
TRBJ2-5	TRBV29-1	.	CSVGSGLKETQYF
TRBJ2-1	TRBV7-8	.	CASSFQFGPSDGRNEQFF
TRBJ2-6	TRBV5-1	TRBD1	CASSSFSGTGKTGANVPTF
TRBJ1-2	TRBV12-3/TRBV12-4	TRBD1	CASRRGQGEYNYGYTF
.	TRBV6-5	.	CASSYGQGKTQYF
TRBJ2-2	TRBV7-2	TRBD2	CASGGGSGTGELFF
TRBJ2-1	TRBV20-1	.	CSARDLARYNEQFF
TRBJ2-4	TRBV20-1	.	CSARSDRGQYF
TRBJ1-4	TRBV10-3	TRBD1	CAMRQGNNEKLFF
TRBJ2-7	TRBV6-1	TRBD2	CTSSDSGRVSSYEQYF
TRBJ2-1	TRBV27	.	CASSGNGQVEEQFF
TRBJ1-1	TRBV28	.	CTSSYVRAANTEAFF
TRBJ2-2	TRBV3-1	TRBD2	CASSRIAGGYTGELFF
TRBJ2-5	TRBV5-1	.	CASSLTGAEGETQYF
TRBJ2-1	TRBV6-1	TRBD2	CASSDSGGAWNEQFF
TRBJ2-1	TRBV7-2	TRBD2	CASSFPLLAGLSNEQFF
TRBJ1-6	TRBV20-1	.	CSARVLQKTPLHF
TRBJ2-7	TRBV28	.	CAGEQKSPYEQYF
TRBJ1-2	TRBV25-1	.	CASGHGVGGYTF